One TCR beta chain is described in this entry. Repertoires were generated with immunoSEQ multiplex PCR, while TCRdb's copy carries only in-frame clones and drops some. The sample lists 63,000 or so clones; 85% to 90% were seen once. The sample comes from a study of OX40 agonist ivuxolimab in advanced cancers. The germline gives CDR1 SGHVS, CDR2 FQNEAQ. The CDR3 totals 16 residues. The V gene lost 5 bases and the J gene lost 3 bases, with 16 bases spanning the gap. The sequences come from CD4+ or CD8+ T cells sorted from blood, collected in a trial of the OX40 agonist ivuxolimab. The chain carries TRBV7-8 and TRBJ2-2, with a tentative D call TRBD2 (5 bases). The sequence derives from an adult with an advanced solid tumor such as melanoma, head and neck, liver or kidney cancer. This chain's CDR3 is CASSPKAVLDTGELFF. The CDR3 nucleotides read TGTGCCAGCAGCCCCAAAGCGGTTCTTGACACCGGGGAGCTGTTTTTT.